These 4 T cell receptor beta chains share one sample of origin, sequenced in a study of blood T cell repertoires in COVID-19. Clones were sequenced by immunoSEQ multiplex PCR, and TCRdb holds only the in-frame ones, with some missing. The table includes some 330,000 clones, about nine tenths detected once. The material sequenced was PBMCs or T cells enriched from blood (not recorded which). These receptors came from a man aged 25-40 years who had recovered from COVID-19.

The V call is TRBV7-6, the J call TRBJ1-4; D not certain. V shed 3 bases and J shed 7 bases, with 9 bases lying between them. Germline CDR1 reads SGHVS; CDR2 reads FNYEAQ. The CDR3 has 13 amino acids. The CDR3 protein is CASSFNRFEKLFF. As DNA, the CDR3 is TGTGCCAGCAGCTTTAACCGGTTTGAAAAACTGTTTTTT.

The chain has TRBV12-3 or TRBV12-4 and TRBJ2-5; D ambiguous. The CDR3 sequence is 11 residues long. Trimming stripped 3 bases from V and 5 bases from J, with 4 bases between. The CDR3 here is CASSLGETQYF. Written as DNA, the CDR3 is TGTGCCAGCAGTTTGGGCGAGACCCAGTACTTC.

This sequence joins TRBV3-1 (or the pseudogene TRBV3-2) and TRBJ1-4; 8 positions agree with TRBD1. V was pared by 0 bases and J by 8 bases, with 5 bases of the junction left unmatched. CDR1 is LGHDT, CDR2 YNNKEL, per germline (reference sequence). This CDR3 contains 15 residues. CDR3 coding DNA: TGTGCCAGCAGCCAAGATCGGGGACAGGTGGAAAAACTGTTTTTT. Amino acid sequence: CASSQDRGQVEKLFF.

The gene calls are TRBV27 and TRBJ1-4, with 7 bases lining up with TRBD1. V trimming: 1 base; J trimming: 0 bases; junction bases outside the gene matches: 11. The CDR3 extends over 19 amino acids. Germline values: CDR1 MNHEY, CDR2 SMNVEV (reference sequence). The CDR3 reads CASSLLHARTGATNEKLFF. In nucleotides, the CDR3 is TGTGCCAGCAGTTTATTGCACGCTCGGACAGGAGCAACTAATGAAAAACTGTTTTTT.